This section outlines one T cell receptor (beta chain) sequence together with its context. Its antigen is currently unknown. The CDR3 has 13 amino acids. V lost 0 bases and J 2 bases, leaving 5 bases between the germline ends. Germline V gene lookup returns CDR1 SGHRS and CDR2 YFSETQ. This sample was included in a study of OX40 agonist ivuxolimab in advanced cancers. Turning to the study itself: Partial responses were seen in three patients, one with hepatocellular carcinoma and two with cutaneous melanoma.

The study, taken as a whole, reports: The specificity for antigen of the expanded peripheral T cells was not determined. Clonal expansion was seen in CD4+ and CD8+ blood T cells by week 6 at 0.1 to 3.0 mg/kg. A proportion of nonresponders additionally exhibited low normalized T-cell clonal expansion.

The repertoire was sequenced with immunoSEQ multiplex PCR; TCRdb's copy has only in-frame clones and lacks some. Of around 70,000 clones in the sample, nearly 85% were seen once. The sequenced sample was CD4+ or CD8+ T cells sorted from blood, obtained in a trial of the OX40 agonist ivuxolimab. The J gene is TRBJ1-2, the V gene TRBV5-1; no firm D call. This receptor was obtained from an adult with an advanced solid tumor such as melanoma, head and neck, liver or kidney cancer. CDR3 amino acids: CASSLGQNYGYTF. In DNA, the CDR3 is TGCGCCAGCAGCTTGGGGCAGAACTATGGCTACACCTTC. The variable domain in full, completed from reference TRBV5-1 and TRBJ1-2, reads KAGVTQTPRYLIKTRGQQVTLSCSPISGHRSVSWYQQTPGQGLQFLFEYFSETQRNKGNFPGRFSGRQFSNSRSEMNVSTLELGDSALYLCASSLGQNYGYTFGSGTRLTVV.